Described below is a single T cell receptor beta chain sequence and its context. The CDR3 goes on 3 residues after the read ends, and that part is filled in from the germline J gene. Sequencing was performed with immunoSEQ multiplex PCR; in TCRdb, only in-frame clones are kept and a portion is missing. Its clone listing holds around 31,000 clones. V lost 6 bases to trimming and J lost 5 bases; unmatched junction nucleotides: 9. From germline, CDR1 is DFQATT and CDR2 SNEGSKA (reference sequence). This CDR3 contains 13 residues. This entry belongs to a study of T cells in women clearing cervical HPV infection.

The receptor comes from a woman aged 18 to 75 with a cervical HPV16 infection that either progressed to CIN3+ or cleared (not recorded which). The chain uses TRBV20-1 and TRBJ2-7; 8 nucleotides match TRBD2. Sequencing input: blood buffy coat. The CDR3 loop is CSANGAAGDEQYF. The covered CDR3 bases are TGCAGTGCCAACGGGGCAGCGGGGGACGAG.